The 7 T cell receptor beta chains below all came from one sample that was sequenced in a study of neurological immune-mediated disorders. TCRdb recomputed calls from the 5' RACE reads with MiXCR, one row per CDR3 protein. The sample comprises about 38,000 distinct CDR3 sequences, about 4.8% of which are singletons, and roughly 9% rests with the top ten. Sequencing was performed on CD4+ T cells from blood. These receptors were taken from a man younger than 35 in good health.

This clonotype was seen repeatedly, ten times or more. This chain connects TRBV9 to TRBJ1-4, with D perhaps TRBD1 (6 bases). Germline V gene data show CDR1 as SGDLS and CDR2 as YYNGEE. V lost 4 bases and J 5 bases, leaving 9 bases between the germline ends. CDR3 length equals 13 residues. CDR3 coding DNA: TGTGCCAGCAGCCGAACAGGGAATGAAAAACTGTTTTTT. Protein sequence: CASSRTGNEKLFF.

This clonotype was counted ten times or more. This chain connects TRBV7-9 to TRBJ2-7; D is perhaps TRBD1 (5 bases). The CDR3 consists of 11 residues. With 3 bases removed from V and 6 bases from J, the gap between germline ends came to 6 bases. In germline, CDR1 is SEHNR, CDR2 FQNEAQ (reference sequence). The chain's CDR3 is CASSFTGEQYF. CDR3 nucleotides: TGTGCCAGCAGCTTTACAGGCGAGCAGTACTTC.

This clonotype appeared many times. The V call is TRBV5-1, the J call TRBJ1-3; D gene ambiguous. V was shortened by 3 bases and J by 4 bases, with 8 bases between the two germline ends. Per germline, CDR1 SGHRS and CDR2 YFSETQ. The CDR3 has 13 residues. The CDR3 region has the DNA TGCGCCAGCAGCTCCTCCTCGGGAAACACCATATATTTT. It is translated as CASSSSSGNTIYF.

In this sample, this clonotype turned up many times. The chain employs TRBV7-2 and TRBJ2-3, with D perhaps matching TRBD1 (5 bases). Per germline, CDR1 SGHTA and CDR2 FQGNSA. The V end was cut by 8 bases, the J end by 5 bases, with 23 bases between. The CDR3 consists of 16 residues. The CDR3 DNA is TGTGCCAGCCTCCCGAATTGGGGCAGACCCTTAGATACGCAGTATTTT. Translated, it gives CASLPNWGRPLDTQYF.

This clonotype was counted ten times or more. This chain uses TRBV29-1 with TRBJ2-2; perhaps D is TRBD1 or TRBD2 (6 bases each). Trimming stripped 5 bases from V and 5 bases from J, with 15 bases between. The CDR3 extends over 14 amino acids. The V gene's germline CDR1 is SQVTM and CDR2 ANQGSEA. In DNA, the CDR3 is TGCAGCGTTAGGGGGGAGGCGGCGACCGGGGAGCTGTTTTTT. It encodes CSVRGEAATGELFF.

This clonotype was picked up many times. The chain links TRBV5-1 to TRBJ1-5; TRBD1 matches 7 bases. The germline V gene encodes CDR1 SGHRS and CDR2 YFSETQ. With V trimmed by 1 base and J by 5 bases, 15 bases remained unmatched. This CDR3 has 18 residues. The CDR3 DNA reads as TGCGCCAGCAGCTTGTTGCCCGGGACAGCGATCAACTATCAGCCCCAGCATTTT. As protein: CASSLLPGTAINYQPQHF.

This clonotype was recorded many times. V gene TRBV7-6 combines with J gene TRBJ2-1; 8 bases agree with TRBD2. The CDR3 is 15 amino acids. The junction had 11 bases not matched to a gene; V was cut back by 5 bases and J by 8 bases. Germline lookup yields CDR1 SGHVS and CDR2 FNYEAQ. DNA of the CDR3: TGTGCCAGCAGCCGGGGGGGTTACCTCTTGGATGAGCAGTTCTTC. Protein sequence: CASSRGGYLLDEQFF.